This TCR beta chain emerged from a study of T cell responses to AZD1222 COVID-19 vaccine (dated by TCRdb to the early 2020s). For the wider study: TCR sequencing was performed for fewer than 250 trial participants, of whom approximately 200 were given two doses of AZD1222 and about 25 were given two doses of MenACWY control vaccine. Trial participants were enrolled into age subgroups of 18-55, 56-69 and 70-plus years, which contained roughly 140, 27 and 60 TCR-sequenced participants, respectively.

The CDR3 regions of human TCRbeta chains were analyzed by immunosequencing. In the paper's pipeline: TCRs in the repertoires were matched against a reference library of SARS-CoV-2-specific TCRs that had been generated with the MIRA antigen-specificity platform. Breadth was defined as the fraction of unique TCRs that were SARS-CoV-2-associated, and depth was defined as the fraction of total T cells that were SARS-CoV-2-associated. Each spike-specific TCR was assigned to its reactive spike region and to a CD4 or CD8 class using the MIRA data. Log10-transformed breadth and depth values were compared by one-way ANOVA with Sidak's multiple comparisons tests. In TCRdb, the immuneACCESS table is reduced to in-frame sequences with V and J assigned. These tables do not hold every clone; where another copy was compared, an unresolved V gene accounts for under half, and the others remain unexplained. V and J calls plus clone size are reproduced from that table; the DNA served to infer D and trimming. The sample includes roughly 100,000 clones, with less than 95% observed a single time. The ten largest clones represent 8% of the sample.

What the research found in general, with its limitations: After two AZD1222 doses, both the breadth and the depth of spike-specific TCRs were significantly higher than at day 0 and than in MenACWY recipients. In the small 56-69-year group, the increase in depth fell short of significance, most likely because of low power. Participants were mostly white British and included more females than males, and it was suggested by the authors that clonal diversity may have been underestimated. Conclusions about previously exposed vaccinees are limited because only six or seven AZD1222 recipients were SARS-CoV-2 seropositive at baseline. Because no samples from the day 14 peak response were available, repertoires could be characterized only after the peak T cell response. Vaccine-associated CD4 TCRs spanned the whole spike protein, with dominant responses in regions 160-218 and 743-854. Reportedly, close to half of the unique spike-specific TCRs recognized epitopes lying outside the regions that are mutated in the B.1.351 and B.1.1.7 variants.

The time point label on this specimen signifies: about 28 days (+/-7) after the second vaccine dose. AZD1222 recipients with second doses at about 4 weeks or about 12 weeks were pooled, because spike-specific TCR depth and breadth did not differ between schedules. Vaccinee samples were obtained from the UK trials COV001 and COV002, which included a single-blind randomized controlled phase 2/3 trial of AZD1222 (ChAdOx1 nCoV-19) in healthy adults. For TCRbeta chain sequencing, PBMC samples were collected from trial participants at day 0 and at day 28 after the second dose. Looking up the germline V gene yields CDR1 MNHEY and CDR2 SVGAGI. The CDR3 measures 15 amino acids from cysteine to phenylalanine. Only the CDR3 part of the read is kept: 45 bases, read in frame from the first base. The junction carries 9 bases between V and J, which are trimmed by 0 bases and 1 base respectively. Comments on this clone: What this receptor recognizes is not known. Base qualities are missing; no much larger clone stands one base away.

This sequence originates from an adult who received the AZD1222 COVID-19 vaccine. The chain was built from TRBV6-5 and TRBJ1-1; the D gene assignment is ambiguous. Sequences were derived from peripheral blood, sampled 28 days after the second AZD1222 dose. The encoded CDR3 is CASSYSAPRNTEAFF. The nucleotide sequence is given as TGTGCCAGCAGTTACTCGGCGCCTAGGAACACTGAAGCTTTCTTT.